This T cell receptor (beta chain) was sequenced in a study of OX40 agonist ivuxolimab in advanced cancers. Study as a whole: Patients were given ivuxolimab, an antibody that agonizes OX40 (CD134). Three patients, one with hepatocellular carcinoma and two with cutaneous melanoma, achieved partial responses. Study findings and constraints: Also present in some nonresponders was a low level of normalized T-cell clonal expansion.

This CDR3 region has 16 residues. The V end was cut by 1 base, the J end by 4 bases, with 16 bases between. The V gene's germline CDR1 is KGHSH and CDR2 LQKENI. Worth noting for this clone: What it binds is unknown.

Generated by immunoSEQ multiplex PCR, the TCRdb table keeps only in-frame clones and is missing some. The sample consists of roughly 77,000 clones, more than 80% of them appearing once. The timepoints at which blood was sampled were baseline, cycle 4 day 1, and cycle 7 day 1. The sequencing used CD4+ or CD8+ T cells sorted from blood, collected in a trial of the OX40 agonist ivuxolimab. The chain couples TRBV18 to TRBJ1-1; D is unclear. This receptor was identified in an adult with an advanced solid tumor such as melanoma, head and neck, liver or kidney cancer. Here the CDR3 reads CASSPQFGGLSTEAFF. The DNA of the CDR3 is TGTGCCAGCTCACCACAGTTCGGCGGTCTGAGCACTGAAGCTTTCTTT.